Shown below are 31 T cell receptor beta chains from a single sample sequenced in a study of shared clonotypes between healthy human individuals. Sequenced by immunoSEQ multiplex PCR; TCRdb stores in-frame clones only, minus some. The data contain roughly 2,500,000 clones, 93% of them singletons. The sequencing input was naive CD4+ T cells from PBMCs. Subset here: CD45RA+ positively selected. All receptors come from a man aged 18 to 30 in good health. Some clones in this sample may be carry-over from other donors' samples.

This clone was found a few times. The chain combines TRBV30 with TRBJ1-1; perhaps TRBD1 as D (5 bases). V lost 0 bases, J lost 4 bases, and 12 bases lay in between. This CDR3 is 14 amino acids long. The V gene's germline CDR1 is GTSNPN and CDR2 SVGIG (reference sequence). The CDR3 DNA reads as TGTGCCTGGAGTGTACTTAGGGGAGGCACTGAAGCTTTCTTT. Translation: CAWSVLRGGTEAFF.

This clone was observed a single time. The chain links TRBV19 to TRBJ2-7; 11 bases agree with TRBD1. The V gene's germline CDR1 is LNHDA and CDR2 SQIVND (reference sequence). This CDR3 region has 14 residues. V lost 5 bases, J lost 6 bases, and 6 bases stayed unmatched. The CDR3 is CASSLGQGEGEQYF. CDR3 sequence (DNA): TGTGCCAGTAGTCTGGGACAGGGGGAGGGCGAGCAGTACTTC.

In the case of this clone: Within the sample, other DNA sequences also encode this same CDR3. The chain employs TRBV18 and TRBJ1-5, with a weak D call TRBD1 (5 bases). Germline V gives CDR1 KGHSH, CDR2 LQKENI. CDR3 length: 15 amino acids. Deletions cut 1 base from V and 0 bases from J, with 7 bases between. The CDR3 DNA follows: TGTGCCAGCTCACCACTAGGGGATAGCAATCAGCCCCAGCATTTT. It translates to CASSPLGDSNQPQHF.

In regard to this clone: Other DNA sequences in the same sample also yield this CDR3. The chain is built from TRBV7-3 and TRBJ2-5; 16 positions agree with TRBD2. From germline, CDR1 is SGHTA and CDR2 FQGTGA. CDR3 length: 17 residues. V was clipped by 3 bases and J by 4 bases; unmatched bases: 5. The CDR3 spells CASSLGTSGREGETQYF. In DNA form, the CDR3 reads TGTGCCAGCAGCTTGGGGACTAGCGGGAGGGAGGGAGAGACCCAGTACTTC. Looking up the rest from reference TRBV7-3 and TRBJ2-5 gives the full variable domain: GAGVSQTPSNKVTEKGKYVELRCDPISGHTALYWYRQSLGQGPEFLIYFQGTGAADDSGLPNDRFFAVRPEGSVSTLKIQRTERGDSAVYLCASSLGTSGREGETQYFGPGTRLLVL.

CDR3 sequence: CASSSPRVEYEQYF. The CDR3 DNA sequence: TGTGCCAGCAGCTCCCCCAGGGTAGAGTACGAGCAGTACTTC. The chain joins TRBV7-2 to TRBJ2-7; possibly TRBD1 for D (5 bases). The CDR3 totals 14 residues. Trimming cost V 4 bases and J 4 bases, with 14 bases left between them. The germline gives CDR1 SGHTA, CDR2 FQGNSA.

The chain joins TRBV7-9 to TRBJ2-1; 13 bases agree with TRBD2. This CDR3 has 17 amino acids. Trimming at V came to 8 bases and at J to 0 bases, leaving 7 bases not matched to a gene. Germline V gene data show CDR1 as SEHNR and CDR2 as FQNEAQ (reference sequence). The CDR3 here is CASQTSGRAGSYNEQFF. The CDR3 nucleotides are TGTGCCAGCCAAACTAGCGGGAGGGCCGGCTCCTACAATGAGCAGTTCTTC.

The rearrangement joins TRBV2 to TRBJ2-7, with a possible D match to TRBD2 (5 bases). The germline V gene has CDR1 SNHLY and CDR2 FYNNEI. Between the trimmed V and J ends, which lost 5 bases and 1 base, there was a span of 9 bases. The CDR3 has 13 residues. The CDR3 DNA reads TGTGCCAGCAGTATAGCGAGGTCCTACGAGCAGTACTTC. Translated: CASSIARSYEQYF.

The V gene is TRBV30, the J gene TRBJ2-3; D is uncertain. The CDR3 runs to 17 residues. Germline values: CDR1 GTSNPN, CDR2 SVGIG (reference sequence). Trimming took 4 bases from V and 0 from J, leaving 20 bases between them. CDR3 amino acids: CAWNLGIPSHSTDTQYF. The CDR3 region has the DNA TGTGCCTGGAATCTTGGGATCCCGAGCCATAGCACAGATACGCAGTATTTT.

The chain combines TRBV5-1 with TRBJ1-2; tentative D call: TRBD1 (6 bases). CDR3 size: 15 residues. Trimming removed 4 bases from V and 3 bases from J, with 16 bases in between. CDR1 and CDR2 (germline): SGHRS, YFSETQ. The CDR3 DNA follows: TGCGCCAGCAGCGTTACCAGGGGTTCTGACTATGGCTACACCTTC. It codes for CASSVTRGSDYGYTF.

V gene TRBV30 combines with J gene TRBJ1-6; unclear D gene. Germline V gives CDR1 GTSNPN, CDR2 SVGIG (reference sequence). Trimming took off 7 bases at V and 8 bases at J, with 6 bases between the two ends. This CDR3 comprises 10 residues. DNA for the CDR3: TGTGCCTTGGGAGATTCACCCCTCCACTTT. Its translation: CALGDSPLHF. The full variable domain, rest sourced from reference TRBV30 and TRBJ1-6, is SQTIHQWPATLVQPVGSPLSLECTVEGTSNPNLYWYRQAAGRGLQLLFYSVGIGQISSEVPQNLSASRPQDRQFILSSKKLLLSDSGFYLCALGDSPLHFGNGTRLTVT.

The chain recombines TRBV7-9 with TRBJ2-3; no reliable D call. There are 13 residues in the CDR3. V was clipped by 5 bases and J by 6 bases, with 12 bases between them. The V gene's germline CDR1 is SEHNR and CDR2 FQNEAQ (reference sequence). This CDR3 is CASSILSGDTQYF. The CDR3 bases are TGTGCCAGCAGCATCCTCTCTGGGGATACGCAGTATTTT.

The V and J genes are TRBV28 and TRBJ1-4; 9 bases are shared with TRBD1. Germline V gene data show CDR1 as MDHEN and CDR2 as SYDVKM. This CDR3 region has 17 residues. V lost 4 bases, J lost 6 bases, and 12 bases stayed unmatched. The CDR3 region is CASSWGTGLVIDEKLFF. For the CDR3, the DNA is TGTGCCAGCAGTTGGGGGACAGGGCTTGTAATAGATGAAAAACTGTTTTTT.

The chain recombines TRBV7-2 with TRBJ2-5; D might be TRBD2 (5 bases). The closer fit of TRBJ2-7 to the DNA end suggests the J call may be wrong. This CDR3 is built from 14 residues. The germline V gene encodes CDR1 SGHTA and CDR2 FQGNSA. CDR3 nucleotide sequence: TGTGCCAGCAGCCCGGACTGGAGCTCCTACGAGCAGTACTTC. Residues: CASSPDWSSYEQYF.

The chain couples TRBV7-9 to TRBJ1-3; 7 nucleotides match TRBD1. V shed 4 bases, J shed 5 bases, and the junction held 8 bases outside the gene matches. CDR3 length equals 15 residues. The germline CDR1 and CDR2 sequences are SEHNR and FQNEAQ (reference sequence). CDR3 sequence (DNA): TGTGCCAGCAGCTCACACAGGGGAGGAAGAAACACCATATATTTT. Its protein is CASSSHRGGRNTIYF.

Details on this clone: At the DNA level, this CDR3 is encoded by other sequences in the same sample as well. This chain joins TRBV7-9 and TRBJ2-1, with a weak D call TRBD2 (5 bases). V lost 1 base and J 7 bases, leaving 8 bases between the germline ends. The germline CDR1 and CDR2 sequences are SEHNR and FQNEAQ (reference sequence). The CDR3 totals 13 residues. CDR3 in amino acids: CASSLGLANEQFF. The CDR3 bases are TGTGCCAGCAGCTTAGGGCTAGCAAATGAGCAGTTCTTC.

This clone appeared a few times. The chain carries TRBV7-3 and TRBJ1-2; TRBD1 is a possible D gene (5 bases). Trimming left V 5 bases short and J 2 bases short, with 9 bases between. CDR3 length: 13 amino acids. Germline CDR1 SGHTA, CDR2 FQGTGA. The CDR3 bases are TGTGCCAGCAGCCCGGGACGGAACTATGGCTACACCTTC. Translation: CASSPGRNYGYTF.

The chain joins TRBV6-5 to TRBJ2-7; D might be TRBD2 (7 bases). V lost 8 bases to trimming and J lost 1 base, with 9 bases between them. CDR3 length: 12 amino acids. Germline-derived CDR1 and CDR2 are MNHEY and SVGAGI. The chain's CDR3 is CASGRGSYEQYF. In DNA, the CDR3 is TGTGCCAGCGGGAGGGGGTCCTACGAGCAGTACTTC.

The genes are TRBV6-6 and TRBJ1-2; 7 nucleotides agree with TRBD1. The junction had 14 bases not matched to a gene; V was cut back by 8 bases and J by 8 bases. CDR3 length equals 14 residues. CDR1 is MNHNY, CDR2 SVGAGI, per germline (reference sequence). The CDR3 nucleotides are TGTGCCAGCCTACCCCTCGGAGGGGGCAACGGCTACACCTTC. Protein: CASLPLGGGNGYTF.

The chain recombines TRBV30 with TRBJ2-5; 7 bases line up with TRBD1. The CDR3 is made up of 12 amino acids. Germline values: CDR1 GTSNPN, CDR2 SVGIG (reference sequence). V was clipped by 3 bases and J by 7 bases; unmatched bases: 5. The CDR3 coding sequence is TGTGCCTGGAGCTTGGGACAGTCGACCCAGTACTTC. This codes for CAWSLGQSTQYF.

This clone showed up just once. J is TRBJ2-7 and V is TRBV7-2; D perhaps matches TRBD1 (6 bases). This CDR3 region has 15 residues. Germline loops: CDR1 SGHTA, CDR2 FQGNSA. Deletions cut 4 bases from V and 5 bases from J, with 18 bases between. This CDR3 reads CASSSVSGRGHEQYF. DNA for the CDR3: TGTGCCAGCAGCTCCGTCAGTGGCAGGGGTCACGAGCAGTACTTC.

This clone was seen only a few times. The chain employs TRBV18 and TRBJ2-1; the D gene could be TRBD1 or TRBD2 (6 bases each). CDR1 is KGHSH, CDR2 LQKENI, per germline. CDR3 size: 15 residues. The V end lost 4 bases, the J end lost 4 bases, and 14 bases lay between the germline ends. The DNA for the CDR3 is TGTGCCAGCTCACTGACGGGGGCATTTTACAATGAGCAGTTCTTC. Translated, it gives CASSLTGAFYNEQFF.

This chain joins TRBV27 and TRBJ2-7; maybe TRBD2 (6 bases). The V and J ends lost 5 bases and 2 bases respectively, with 10 bases between them. The CDR3 contains 13 residues. CDR1 and CDR2 from the germline V gene are MNHEY and SMNVEV (reference sequence). CDR3: CASSTRLAYEQYF. The CDR3 nucleotides are TGTGCCAGCAGTACACGACTAGCCTACGAGCAGTACTTC.

The CDR3 DNA follows: TGTGCTAGTGGTTTGGGACTTCTTCGAGGGTCGGATGAGCAGTTCTTC. Residues: CASGLGLLRGSDEQFF. This chain uses TRBV12-5 with TRBJ2-1; tentative D call: TRBD2 (5 bases). There are 16 residues in the CDR3. CDR1 is LGHNT and CDR2 is FRNRAP in the germline V gene. Trimming cost V 1 base and J 8 bases, with 18 bases left between them.

The chain employs TRBV7-8 and TRBJ2-5, with D unclear. This CDR3 has 14 amino acids. Per the germline V gene, CDR1 is SGHVS and CDR2 is FQNEAQ. Deletions cut 1 base from V and 2 bases from J, with 8 bases between. The CDR3 DNA follows: TGTGCCAGCAGCTTAGGGGCGGCACAAGAGACCCAGTACTTC. It yields the protein CASSLGAAQETQYF. Based on the CDR3 plus reference TRBV7-8 and TRBJ2-5, the full variable domain is GAGVSQSPRYKVAKRGQDVALRCDPISGHVSLFWYQQALGQGPEFLTYFQNEAQLDKSGLPSDRFFAERPEGSVSTLKIQRTQQEDSAVYLCASSLGAAQETQYFGPGTRLLVL.

The rearrangement joins TRBV5-4 to TRBJ2-7; 15 bases are a match to TRBD2. Germline CDR1 is SGHNT and CDR2 is YYREEE (reference sequence). The CDR3 runs 14 residues. J gave up 6 bases and V 4 bases, and 2 bases lay outside the gene matches. CDR3 nucleotides: TGTGCCAGCAGCGTGGGACTAGCGGGAGGCGAGCAGTACTTC. Its protein is CASSVGLAGGEQYF. The full variable domain, rest sourced from reference TRBV5-4 and TRBJ2-7, is ETGVTQSPTHLIKTRGQQVTLRCSSQSGHNTVSWYQQALGQGPQFIFQYYREEENGRGNFPPRFSGLQFPNYSSELNVNALELDDSALYLCASSVGLAGGEQYFGPGTRLTVT.

The chain links TRBV28 to TRBJ2-7; 7 bases line up with TRBD1. With 3 bases clipped from V and 4 bases from J, the junction kept 9 bases outside the gene matches. The V gene's germline CDR1 is MDHEN and CDR2 SYDVKM. The CDR3 length is 15 residues. The CDR3 DNA follows: TGTGCCAGCAGTTTTCTAGGGACAGAAGATTACGAGCAGTACTTC. Its protein is CASSFLGTEDYEQYF.

This chain connects TRBV7-9 to TRBJ2-2; D remains ambiguous. Trimming removed 2 bases from V and 5 bases from J, with 12 bases in between. The germline gives CDR1 SEHNR, CDR2 FQNEAQ (reference sequence). This CDR3 has 15 amino acids. The DNA of the CDR3 is TGTGCCAGCAGCTTAAGTTTCGGTCCGACCGGGGAGCTGTTTTTT. Its translation is CASSLSFGPTGELFF.

This clone was seen only once. The chain uses TRBV5-1 and TRBJ2-3, with D perhaps matching TRBD2 (5 bases). Germline CDR1 SGHRS, CDR2 YFSETQ. The ends were cut back, 7 bases at V and 1 base at J, with 19 bases in the middle. CDR3 size: 16 residues. CDR3 nucleotides: TGCGCCAGCCGAGACGGAGGCACTACTGGCACAGATACGCAGTATTTT. Protein product: CASRDGGTTGTDTQYF.

The CDR3 nucleotides are TGTGCCAGCTCACCAAGACTCTGGGACGCAACCTACGAGCAGTACTTC. Translation: CASSPRLWDATYEQYF. V gene TRBV18 combines with J gene TRBJ2-5; D might be TRBD1 or TRBD2, each matching 5 bases. The J call may be faulty, since TRBJ2-7 better matches the DNA end. This CDR3 has 16 residues. In germline, CDR1 is KGHSH, CDR2 LQKENI.

V and J are TRBV11-2 and TRBJ1-3; D perhaps matches TRBD1 (5 bases). The V gene's germline CDR1 is SGHAT and CDR2 FQNNGV. V was shortened by 0 bases and J by 8 bases, with 14 bases between the two germline ends. The CDR3 consists of 15 residues. The CDR3 DNA reads as TGTGCCAGCAGCTTAGATCGTGGGGGGTCGGACACCATATATTTT. It encodes CASSLDRGGSDTIYF.

Points on this clone: Other DNA sequences from this sample encode an identical CDR3 as well. This sequence joins TRBV5-1 and TRBJ1-5; D is unclear. V was shortened by 0 bases and J by 5 bases, with 6 bases between the two germline ends. CDR3 length: 13 residues. CDR1 and CDR2 from the germline V gene are SGHRS and YFSETQ. CDR3 in DNA: TGCGCCAGCAGCTTGGACGGGGATCAGCCCCAGCATTTT. Residues: CASSLDGDQPQHF.